Sequencing of this TCR beta chain was carried out in a study of blood T cell repertoires in COVID-19. Background on the study: Sites in the United States, Italy and Spain provided acute and convalescent COVID-19 samples. T cells, B-cell-depleted T cells, or PBMCs provided the cDNA or gDNA that served as material.

With 0 bases removed from V and 5 bases from J, the gap between germline ends came to 23 bases. The CDR3 is 19 amino acids. Germline V gives CDR1 LGHNA, CDR2 YNFKEQ. Per the study methods: Reference gene primer amplification yielded estimated nucleated cell counts. Generated by immunoSEQ multiplex PCR, the TCRdb table keeps only in-frame clones and is missing some. Clonal size and the V and J genes are those of that table, whereas D and trimming came from the DNA. The sample lists 130,000 to 150,000 clones, about 84% occurring once. The source material was peripheral blood. The chain uses TRBV4-2 and TRBJ2-1; D might be TRBD2 (6 bases). The source is a woman aged 45 to 65 with acute or convalescent COVID-19. The CDR3 here is CASSQESSTFAGSDNEQFF. In DNA form, the CDR3 reads TGTGCCAGCAGCCAAGAATCCTCGACGTTTGCGGGGAGCGACAATGAGCAGTTCTTC.